These 20 T cell receptor beta chains share one sample of origin, sequenced in a study of blood T cell repertoires in COVID-19. This table comes from immunoSEQ multiplex PCR, and its TCRdb copy is limited to in-frame clones, with some not included. The top ten hold 2.4% of the sample, which has a few hundred thousand clones, about 82% seen once. The sequencing sample was made of peripheral blood. The receptors derive from a woman between 65 and 79 years old with COVID-19, enrolled during active disease.

The chain is built from TRBV13 and TRBJ1-3; D is uncertain. This CDR3 is built from 14 residues. Trimming removed 5 bases at V and 7 bases at J, with 15 bases between. Germline V gives CDR1 PRHDT, CDR2 FYEKMQ (reference sequence). CDR3 amino acids: CASSEPVTGNTIYF. DNA of the CDR3: TGTGCCAGCAGCGAACCCGTAACCGGGAACACCATATATTTT.

This chain uses TRBV18 with TRBJ2-7; TRBD1 matches 8 bases. The CDR3 runs 16 residues. Trimming at V came to 3 bases and at J to 5 bases, leaving 12 bases not matched to a gene. CDR1 is KGHSH, CDR2 LQKENI, per germline. CDR3 residues: CASSPGLGQGGDEQYF. The CDR3 DNA sequence: TGTGCCAGCTCACCGGGCCTAGGACAGGGTGGGGACGAGCAGTACTTC.

V usage is TRBV7-2 and J usage is TRBJ1-1, with TRBD1 as a possible D gene (5 bases). V lost 5 bases and J 3 bases, leaving 10 bases between the germline ends. This CDR3 comprises 13 residues. In germline, CDR1 is SGHTA, CDR2 FQGNSA. This CDR3 reads CASSPLRDTEAFF. In nucleotides, the CDR3 is TGTGCCAGCAGCCCCCTCAGGGACACTGAAGCTTTCTTT.

The gene calls are TRBV19 and TRBJ1-1, with D possibly TRBD1 on 6 matching bases. From germline, CDR1 is LNHDA and CDR2 SQIVND (reference sequence). V was trimmed by 3 bases and J by 10 bases, leaving 18 bases between them. The CDR3 is 14 residues long. CDR3 coding DNA: TGTGCCAGTAGTATGGGGCAGGGGTGGGTACTAGCTTTCTTT. Encoded protein: CASSMGQGWVLAFF.

This clone was counted only a few times. This chain links TRBV25-1 with TRBJ2-5; perhaps TRBD2 as D (5 bases). The V gene lost 3 bases and the J gene lost 1 base, with 12 bases spanning the gap. The CDR3 totals 15 residues. Germline V CDR1 and CDR2: MGHDK, SYGVNS. For the CDR3, the DNA is TGTGCCAGCAGTGAGGGTAGCGTGATCCAAGAGACCCAGTACTTC. It is translated as CASSEGSVIQETQYF.

CDR3: CASSGGDSPPHF. The CDR3 DNA sequence: TGTGCCAGCAGCGGAGGGGACAGCCCCCCTCACTTT. The V and J genes are TRBV9 and TRBJ1-6; 7 bases are a match to TRBD1. The junction had 10 bases not matched to a gene; V was cut back by 3 bases and J by 19 bases. Germline V gives CDR1 SGDLS, CDR2 YYNGEE. The CDR3 loop spans 12 amino acids.

J is TRBJ2-3 and V is TRBV11-3; 7 bases match TRBD1. The CDR3 loop spans 14 amino acids. Germline V gene data show CDR1 as SGHNT and CDR2 as YENEEA. V lost 5 bases to trimming and J lost 4 bases; unmatched junction nucleotides: 6. The CDR3 DNA is TGTGCCAGCAGCCCCCGGGACAGCCCAGATACGCAGTATTTT. Translating gives CASSPRDSPDTQYF.

The chain is built from TRBV27 and TRBJ1-5; D not resolved. Germline V gene data show CDR1 as MNHEY and CDR2 as SMNVEV (reference sequence). The length of the CDR3 is 14 residues. The V end lost 2 bases, the J end lost 6 bases, and 11 bases lay between the germline ends. DNA for the CDR3: TGTGCCAGCAGTTTAGTACAATATGGTCAGCCCCAGCATTTT. It codes for CASSLVQYGQPQHF.

The CDR3 DNA reads as TGTGCCAGCAGCCAGGGTCAGGGGGCGGATTGGAGTAGCGGCTACACCTTC. Translated: CASSQGQGADWSSGYTF. The chain links TRBV3-1 (or the pseudogene TRBV3-2) to TRBJ1-2, with 8 bases that match TRBD1. Germline CDR1 LGHDT, CDR2 YNNKEL (reference sequence). This CDR3 is 17 amino acids long. V lost 3 bases, J lost 8 bases, and 17 bases stayed unmatched.

This chain connects TRBV10-3 to TRBJ2-7; 10 positions match TRBD2. CDR3 length: 15 amino acids. The germline V gene encodes CDR1 ENHRY and CDR2 SYGVKD. Germline trimming cut 6 bases from V and 2 bases from J; bases unmatched to any gene: 7. CDR3 nucleotides: TGTGCCATCAGCCGACTAGCGGGCGATACCTACGAGCAGTACTTC. Translating gives CAISRLAGDTYEQYF.

The chain joins TRBV2 to TRBJ1-2; D possibly corresponds to TRBD1 (6 bases). This CDR3 spans 16 amino acids. V lost 4 bases, J lost 1 base, and 16 bases lay in between. Germline CDR1 reads SNHLY; CDR2 reads FYNNEI. The CDR3 sequence: CASSVIPTGFNYGYTF. Here the CDR3 DNA reads TGTGCCAGCAGTGTTATCCCGACAGGATTTAACTATGGCTACACCTTC.

DNA of the CDR3: TGTGCCAGCAGCTTTCAGGGGGGGAACACTGAAGCTTTCTTT. As protein: CASSFQGGNTEAFF. This chain uses TRBV7-2 with TRBJ1-1; 7 bases agree with TRBD1. This CDR3 has 14 amino acids. The germline V gene encodes CDR1 SGHTA and CDR2 FQGNSA. V shed 3 bases and J 1 base; nucleotides not matched to a gene: 2.

This chain links TRBV3-1 (or the pseudogene TRBV3-2) with TRBJ1-2, with 9 bases fitting TRBD1. The V gene's germline CDR1 is LGHDT and CDR2 YNNKEL (reference sequence). This CDR3 spans 14 amino acids. V lost 6 bases and J lost 4; bases outside the gene matches: 6. The CDR3 DNA reads TGTGCCAGCAGAGGGACAGGGCGGATCTATGGCTACACCTTC. Protein product: CASRGTGRIYGYTF.

The chain carries TRBV24-1 and TRBJ2-1; 14 bases agree with TRBD2. J lost 9 bases, V lost 5 bases, and 20 bases had no gene match. Germline values: CDR1 KGHDR, CDR2 SFDVKD. This CDR3 region has 20 residues. CDR3 bases: TGTGCCACCAGTGCTCATTCCGGGACTAGCGGGGGCCCTCTCCTCAGTGAGCAGTTCTTC. Its protein product is CATSAHSGTSGGPLLSEQFF.

The V call is TRBV19, the J call TRBJ1-6, with D possibly being TRBD1 (6 bases). This CDR3 region has 15 residues. Trimming removed 6 bases at V and 7 bases at J, with 16 bases between. In germline, CDR1 is LNHDA, CDR2 SQIVND (reference sequence). The CDR3 nucleotides are TGTGCCAGTAGAACGGGGGGGGGCCGAAATTCACCCCTCCACTTT. Protein: CASRTGGGRNSPLHF.

The chain has TRBV12-5 and TRBJ2-2; TRBD1 is a possible D gene (6 bases). The CDR3 spans 16 residues. With 1 base removed from V and 1 base from J, the gap between germline ends came to 10 bases. CDR1 and CDR2 (germline): LGHNT, FRNRAP. The DNA for the CDR3 is TGTGCTAGTGGTTTGGATAGACAGGAGAACACCGGGGAGCTGTTTTTT. This sequence encodes CASGLDRQENTGELFF.

The chain is built from TRBV7-2 and TRBJ2-4; D may be TRBD1 (6 bases). The V gene's germline CDR1 is SGHTA and CDR2 FQGNSA. The CDR3 runs to 13 residues. With 5 bases removed from V and 4 bases from J, the gap between germline ends came to 9 bases. CDR3 amino acids: CASSTGQKNIQYF. The DNA for the CDR3 is TGTGCCAGCAGCACTGGACAGAAAAACATTCAGTACTTC.

This chain uses TRBV7-2 with TRBJ1-2; D is unclear. The V and J ends lost 5 bases and 1 base respectively, with 11 bases between them. Germline values: CDR1 SGHTA, CDR2 FQGNSA. The CDR3 has 14 amino acids. The CDR3 reads CASSTAIGNYGYTF. Here the CDR3 DNA reads TGTGCCAGCAGCACTGCCATTGGTAACTATGGCTACACCTTC.

The genes are TRBV7-8 and TRBJ2-1; 7 bases fit TRBD2. The V and J ends lost 4 bases and 7 bases, in that order; junction bases with no gene match: 10. The CDR3 is 15 residues long. Germline V gene data show CDR1 as SGHVS and CDR2 as FQNEAQ. The CDR3 DNA reads TGTGCCAGCAGCTATTATATGGGGGGGGAGAATGAGCAGTTCTTC. It encodes CASSYYMGGENEQFF. The complete variable domain, with remaining parts taken from reference TRBV7-8 and TRBJ2-1, reads GAGVSQSPRYKVAKRGQDVALRCDPISGHVSLFWYQQALGQGPEFLTYFQNEAQLDKSGLPSDRFFAERPEGSVSTLKIQRTQQEDSAVYLCASSYYMGGENEQFFGPGTRLTVL.

The chain is built from TRBV4-1 and TRBJ2-1, with 11 bases lining up with TRBD2. Losses at the gene ends were 5 bases for V and 7 bases for J; bases not matched to a gene: 7. CDR1 MGHRA and CDR2 YSYEKL come from the germline V gene. The CDR3 runs 15 residues. This CDR3 reads CASSTGTSGLNEQFF. The CDR3 region has the DNA TGCGCCAGCAGCACCGGGACTAGCGGTCTGAATGAGCAGTTCTTC.